This T cell receptor beta chain emerged from a study of T cells in Graves' hyperthyroidism and ophthalmopathy. Lactation, pregnancy, other autoimmune disease or uncontrolled infection excluded patients. Trimming cost V 4 bases and J 6 bases; bases outside gene matches: 8. Germline V CDR1 and CDR2: MGHDK, SYGVNS. This CDR3 has 14 amino acids. Template material for amplifying TCR beta CDR3 regions consisted of RNA transcripts. HTBI primers were the set used in a first-round RT-PCR of the TCR CDR3. TCRdb re-analysed the multiplex PCR reads in MiXCR, keeping a single row per CDR3 protein. Seen here are over 650,000 distinct CDR3 sequences, 45% observed once, and the top ten hold less than 8.5%.

This clonotype originated in an adult man with Graves' disease, either hyperthyroidism or ophthalmopathy (not recorded which). The V gene is TRBV25-1, the J gene TRBJ1-1; 7 positions agree with TRBD1. The sequenced sample was peripheral blood or thyroid tissue (not recorded which). The DNA for the CDR3 is TGTGCCAGCAGTGCTTGGACAGGAGTGTCTGAAGCTTTCTTT. Residues: CASSAWTGVSEAFF.